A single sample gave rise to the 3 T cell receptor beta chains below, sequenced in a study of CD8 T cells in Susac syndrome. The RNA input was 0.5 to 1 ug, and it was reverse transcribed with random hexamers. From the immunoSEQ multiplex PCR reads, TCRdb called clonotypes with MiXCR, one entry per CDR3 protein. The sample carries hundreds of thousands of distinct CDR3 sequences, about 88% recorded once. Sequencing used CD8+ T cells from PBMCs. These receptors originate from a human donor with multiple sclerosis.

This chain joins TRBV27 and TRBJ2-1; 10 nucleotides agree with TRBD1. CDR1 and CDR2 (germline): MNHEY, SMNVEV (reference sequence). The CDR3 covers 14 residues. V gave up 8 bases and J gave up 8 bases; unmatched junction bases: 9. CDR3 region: CASQRTGGGDEQFF. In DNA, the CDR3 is TGTGCCAGCCAGCGGACAGGGGGGGGTGATGAGCAGTTCTTC.

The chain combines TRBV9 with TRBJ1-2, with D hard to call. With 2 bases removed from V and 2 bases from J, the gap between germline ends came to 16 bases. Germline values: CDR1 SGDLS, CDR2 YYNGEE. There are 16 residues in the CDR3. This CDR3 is CASSVDGSAANYGYTF. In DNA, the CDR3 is TGTGCCAGCAGCGTCGACGGGTCGGCAGCCAACTATGGCTACACCTTC.

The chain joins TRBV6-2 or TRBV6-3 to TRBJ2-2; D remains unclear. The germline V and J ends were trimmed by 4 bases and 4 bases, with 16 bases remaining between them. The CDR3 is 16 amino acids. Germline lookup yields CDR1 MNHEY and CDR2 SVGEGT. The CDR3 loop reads CASSFYAPVGTGELFF. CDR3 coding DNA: TGTGCCAGCAGTTTCTACGCCCCCGTGGGCACCGGGGAGCTGTTTTTT.